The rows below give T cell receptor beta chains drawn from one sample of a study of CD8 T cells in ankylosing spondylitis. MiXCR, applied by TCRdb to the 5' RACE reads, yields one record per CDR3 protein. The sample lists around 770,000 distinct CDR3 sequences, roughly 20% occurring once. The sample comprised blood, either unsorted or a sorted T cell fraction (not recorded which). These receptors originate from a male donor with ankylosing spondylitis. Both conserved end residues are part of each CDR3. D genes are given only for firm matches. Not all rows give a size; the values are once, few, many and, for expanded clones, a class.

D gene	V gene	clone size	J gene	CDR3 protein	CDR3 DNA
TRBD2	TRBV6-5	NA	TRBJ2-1	CASSYTAAGAGNEQFF	TGTGCCAGCAGTTACACCGCCGCGGGAGCTGGCAATGAGCAGTTCTTC
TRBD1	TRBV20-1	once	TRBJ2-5	CSARDRVAGLTQYF	TGCAGTGCTAGGGACAGGGTCGCGGGTTTGACCCAGTACTTC
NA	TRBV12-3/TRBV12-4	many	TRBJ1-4	CASSPREGKLFF	TGTGCCAGCAGTCCCCGAGAGGGAAAACTGTTTTTT
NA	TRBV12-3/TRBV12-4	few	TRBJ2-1	CASSLIGILNEQFF	TGTGCCAGCAGTTTAATAGGTATCCTAAATGAGCAGTTCTTC
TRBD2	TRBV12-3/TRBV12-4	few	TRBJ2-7	CASSPWTSGATYEQYF	TGTGCCAGCAGTCCTTGGACTAGCGGGGCCACCTACGAGCAGTACTTC
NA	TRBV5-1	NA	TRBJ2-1	CASSLDFTGNNEQFF	TGCGCCAGCAGCTTGGACTTTACAGGGAACAATGAGCAGTTCTTC
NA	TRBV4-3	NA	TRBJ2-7	CASSQVLGYEQYF	TGCGCCAGCAGCCAAGTATTGGGGTACGAGCAGTACTTC
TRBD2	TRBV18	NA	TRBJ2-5	CASRPRELAGTRSRGETQYF	TGTGCCAGCCGACCCCGGGAACTAGCGGGGACCCGCTCCAGAGGGGAGACCCAGTACTTC
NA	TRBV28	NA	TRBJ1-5	CASSYLGRSNQPQHF	TGTGCCAGCAGTTACCTAGGCCGCAGCAATCAGCCCCAGCATTTT
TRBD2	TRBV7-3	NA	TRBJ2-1	CASSPYPLSRTSNEQFF	TGTGCCAGCAGTCCTTATCCTTTATCTCGGACTAGCAATGAGCAGTTCTTC
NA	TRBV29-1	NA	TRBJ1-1	CSASGGGRGTEAFF	TGCAGCGCCTCTGGGGGGGGGCGCGGCACTGAAGCTTTCTTT
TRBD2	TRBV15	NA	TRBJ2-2	CATSTSGRGHTGELFF	TGTGCCACATCGACTAGCGGGAGAGGGCACACCGGGGAGCTGTTTTTT
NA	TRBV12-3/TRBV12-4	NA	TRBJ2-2	CASRQHTGELFF	TGTGCCAGCAGACAACACACCGGGGAGCTGTTTTTT
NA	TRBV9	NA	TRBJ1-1	CASSALQGASEAFF	TGTGCCAGCAGCGCCCTACAGGGAGCAAGTGAAGCTTTCTTT
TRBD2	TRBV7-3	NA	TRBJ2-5	CASSLGFGLAGETQYF	TGTGCCAGCAGCTTAGGTTTCGGGCTAGCGGGAGAGACCCAGTACTTC
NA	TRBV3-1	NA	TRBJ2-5	CASSQGQHVETQYF	TGTGCCAGCAGCCAAGGTCAGCATGTCGAGACCCAGTACTTC
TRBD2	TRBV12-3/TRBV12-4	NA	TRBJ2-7	CASSKGLAGNEQYF	TGTGCCAGCAGTAAGGGACTAGCGGGGAACGAGCAGTACTTC
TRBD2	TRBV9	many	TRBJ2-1	CASSVLSGGLNEQFF	TGTGCCAGCAGCGTCTTGAGCGGGGGGCTCAATGAGCAGTTCTTC
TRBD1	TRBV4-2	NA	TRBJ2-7	CASSQDRTGLSSYEQYF	TGTGCCAGCAGCCAAGATAGGACAGGCTTAAGCTCCTACGAGCAGTACTTC
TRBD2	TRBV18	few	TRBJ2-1	CASSPGREYNEQFF	TGTGCCAGCTCACCAGGGCGGGAGTACAATGAGCAGTTCTTC
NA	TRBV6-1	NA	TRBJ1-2	CASSGQGNGYTF	TGTGCCAGCAGTGGGCAGGGGAATGGCTACACCTTC